This T cell receptor (beta chain) is from a study of human T cells and chemical hapten exposure. The time point is: patch test 1, 2 weeks after DPC sensitization. Stated treatment: therapeutic diphenylcyclopropenone sensitization with weekly scalp DPC. The study extracted total RNA from unfractionated whole blood. TCRdb reprocessed the RACE reads with MiXCR, giving one entry per CDR3 protein. Of roughly 52,000 distinct CDR3 sequences listed, 9.5% to 11% are singletons. CDR3 length: 12 residues. Germline-derived CDR1 and CDR2 are MNHEY and SMNVEV (reference sequence). J lost 7 bases, V lost 4 bases, and 0 bases had no gene match.

The sequence came from a woman between 40 and 50 years old with alopecia areata. Some clones in this sample may be carry-over from other donors' samples. The sample was whole blood, taken in connection with sensitization to the hapten diphenylcyclopropenone (DPC). The chain links TRBV27 to TRBJ2-2; 7 nucleotides match TRBD2. CDR3 residues: CASSWDYGELFF. The CDR3 nucleotides are TGTGCCAGCAGTTGGGACTACGGGGAGCTGTTTTTT.